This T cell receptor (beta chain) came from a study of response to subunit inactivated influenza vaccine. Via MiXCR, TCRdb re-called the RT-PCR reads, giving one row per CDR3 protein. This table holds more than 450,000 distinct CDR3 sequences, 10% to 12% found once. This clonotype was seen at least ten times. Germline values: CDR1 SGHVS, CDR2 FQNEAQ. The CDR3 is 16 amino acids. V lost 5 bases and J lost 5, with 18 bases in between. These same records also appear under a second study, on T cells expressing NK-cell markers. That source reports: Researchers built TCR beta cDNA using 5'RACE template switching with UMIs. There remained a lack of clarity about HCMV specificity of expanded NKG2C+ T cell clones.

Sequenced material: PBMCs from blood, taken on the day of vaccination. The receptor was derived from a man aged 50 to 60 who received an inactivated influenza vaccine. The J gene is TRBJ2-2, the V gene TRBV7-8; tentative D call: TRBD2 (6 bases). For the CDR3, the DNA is TGTGCCAGCAGCCTCTTCTCGGGGGTTTCGACCGGGGAGCTGTTTTTT. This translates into CASSLFSGVSTGELFF.